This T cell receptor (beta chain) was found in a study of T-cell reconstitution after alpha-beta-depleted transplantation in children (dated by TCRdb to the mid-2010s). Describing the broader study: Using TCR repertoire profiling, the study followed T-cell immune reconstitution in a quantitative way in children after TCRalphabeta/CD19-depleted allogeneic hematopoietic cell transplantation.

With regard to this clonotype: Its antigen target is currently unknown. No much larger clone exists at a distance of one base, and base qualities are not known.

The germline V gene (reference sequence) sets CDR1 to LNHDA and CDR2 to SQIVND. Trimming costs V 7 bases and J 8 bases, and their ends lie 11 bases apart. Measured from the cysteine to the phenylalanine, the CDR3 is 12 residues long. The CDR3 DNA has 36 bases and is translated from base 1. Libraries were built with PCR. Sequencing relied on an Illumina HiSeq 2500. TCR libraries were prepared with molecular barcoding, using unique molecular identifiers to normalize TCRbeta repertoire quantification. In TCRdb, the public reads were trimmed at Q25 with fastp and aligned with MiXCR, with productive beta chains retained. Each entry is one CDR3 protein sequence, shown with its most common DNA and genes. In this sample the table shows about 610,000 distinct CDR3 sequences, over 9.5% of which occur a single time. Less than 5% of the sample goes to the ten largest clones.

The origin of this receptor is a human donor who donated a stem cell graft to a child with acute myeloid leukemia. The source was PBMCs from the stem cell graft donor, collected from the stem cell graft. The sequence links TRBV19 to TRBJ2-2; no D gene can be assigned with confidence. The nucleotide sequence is TGTGCCAGTACCGTGCGTGGAGGGGAGCTGTTTTTT. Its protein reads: CASTVRGGELFF.